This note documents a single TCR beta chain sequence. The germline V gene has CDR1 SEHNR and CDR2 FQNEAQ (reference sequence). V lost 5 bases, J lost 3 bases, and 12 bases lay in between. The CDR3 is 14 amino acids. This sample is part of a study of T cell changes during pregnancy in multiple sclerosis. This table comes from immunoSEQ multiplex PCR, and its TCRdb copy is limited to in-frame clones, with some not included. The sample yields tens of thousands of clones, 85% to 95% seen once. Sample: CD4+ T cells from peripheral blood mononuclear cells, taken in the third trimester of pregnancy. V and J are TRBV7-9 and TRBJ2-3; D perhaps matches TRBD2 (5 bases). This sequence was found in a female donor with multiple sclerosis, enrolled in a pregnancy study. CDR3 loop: CASSTLGSTDTQYF. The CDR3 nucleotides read TGTGCCAGCAGCACCTTAGGGAGTACAGATACGCAGTATTTT.